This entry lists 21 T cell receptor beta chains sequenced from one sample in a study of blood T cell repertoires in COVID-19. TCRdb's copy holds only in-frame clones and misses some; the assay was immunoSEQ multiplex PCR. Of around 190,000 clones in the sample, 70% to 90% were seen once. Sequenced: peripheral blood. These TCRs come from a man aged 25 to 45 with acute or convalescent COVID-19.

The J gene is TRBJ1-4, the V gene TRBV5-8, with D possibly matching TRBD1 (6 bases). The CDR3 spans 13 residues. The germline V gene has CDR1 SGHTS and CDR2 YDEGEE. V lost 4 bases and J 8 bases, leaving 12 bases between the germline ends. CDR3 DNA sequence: TGTGCCAGCAGCATGGACAGTAACGAAAAACTGTTTTTT. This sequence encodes CASSMDSNEKLFF.

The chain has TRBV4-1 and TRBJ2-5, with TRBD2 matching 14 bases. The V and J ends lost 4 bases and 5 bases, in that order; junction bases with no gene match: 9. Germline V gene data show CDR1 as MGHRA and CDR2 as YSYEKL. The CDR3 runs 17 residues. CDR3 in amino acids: CASSPGLAGVYYETQYF. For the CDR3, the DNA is TGCGCCAGCAGCCCGGGACTAGCGGGAGTTTACTACGAGACCCAGTACTTC.

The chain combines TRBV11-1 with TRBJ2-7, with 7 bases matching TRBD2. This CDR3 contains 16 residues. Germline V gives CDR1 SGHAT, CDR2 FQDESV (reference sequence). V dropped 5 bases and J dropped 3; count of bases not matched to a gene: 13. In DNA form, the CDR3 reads TGTGCCAGCAGCCCTTATCGCGGGGGAGATGGCTACGAGCAGTACTTC. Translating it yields CASSPYRGGDGYEQYF.

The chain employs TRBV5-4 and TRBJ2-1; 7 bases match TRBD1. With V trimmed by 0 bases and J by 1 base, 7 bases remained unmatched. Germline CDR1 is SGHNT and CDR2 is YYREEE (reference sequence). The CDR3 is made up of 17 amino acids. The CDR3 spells CASSLVSGTVSYNEQFF. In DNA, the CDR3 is TGTGCCAGCAGCTTGGTTTCCGGGACAGTGTCCTACAATGAGCAGTTCTTC.

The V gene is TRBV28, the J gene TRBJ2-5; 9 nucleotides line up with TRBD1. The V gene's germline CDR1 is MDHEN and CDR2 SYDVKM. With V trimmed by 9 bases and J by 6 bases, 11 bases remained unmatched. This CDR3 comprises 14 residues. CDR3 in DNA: TGTGCCAGTTCCCGGGACAGGGTGTGGAAGACCCAGTACTTC. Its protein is CASSRDRVWKTQYF.

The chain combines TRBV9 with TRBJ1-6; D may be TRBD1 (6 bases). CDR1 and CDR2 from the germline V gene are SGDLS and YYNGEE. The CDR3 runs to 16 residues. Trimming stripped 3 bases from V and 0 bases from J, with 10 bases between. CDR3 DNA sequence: TGTGCCAGCAGCGAAAGGGGGAGCTCCTATAATTCACCCCTCCACTTT. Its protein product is CASSERGSSYNSPLHF.

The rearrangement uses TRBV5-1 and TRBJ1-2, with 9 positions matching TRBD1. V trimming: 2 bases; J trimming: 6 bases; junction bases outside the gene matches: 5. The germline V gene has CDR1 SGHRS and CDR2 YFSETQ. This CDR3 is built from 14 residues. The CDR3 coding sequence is TGCGCCAGCAGCTTACCGGGACAGGGTGATGGCTACACCTTC. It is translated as CASSLPGQGDGYTF.

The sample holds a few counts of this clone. Here the CDR3 DNA reads TGTGCCAGCAGTACGAATCCGGTGAGCACTGAAGCTTTCTTT. This gives the protein CASSTNPVSTEAFF. V is TRBV28 and J is TRBJ1-1, with D uncertain. This CDR3 spans 14 amino acids. V lost 5 bases and J 4 bases, leaving 14 bases between the germline ends. The germline gives CDR1 MDHEN, CDR2 SYDVKM.

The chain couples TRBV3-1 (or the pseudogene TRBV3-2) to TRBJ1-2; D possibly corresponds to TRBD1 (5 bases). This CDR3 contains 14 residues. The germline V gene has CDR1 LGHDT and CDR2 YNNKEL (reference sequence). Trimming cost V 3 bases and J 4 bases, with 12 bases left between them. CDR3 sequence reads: CASSHLQETYGYTF. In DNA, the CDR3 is TGTGCCAGCAGCCATCTACAGGAAACCTATGGCTACACCTTC.

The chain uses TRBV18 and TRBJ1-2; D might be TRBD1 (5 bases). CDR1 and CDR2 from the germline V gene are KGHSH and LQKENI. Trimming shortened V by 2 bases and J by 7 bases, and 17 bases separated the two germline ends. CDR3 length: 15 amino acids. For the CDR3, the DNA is TGTGCCAGCTCACCAAAACGGCAGGGTACGGCTGGCTACACCTTC. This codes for CASSPKRQGTAGYTF.

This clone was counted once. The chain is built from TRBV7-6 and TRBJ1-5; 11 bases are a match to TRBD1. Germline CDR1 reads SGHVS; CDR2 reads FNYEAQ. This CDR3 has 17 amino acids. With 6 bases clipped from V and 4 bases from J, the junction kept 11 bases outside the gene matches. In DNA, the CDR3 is TGTGCCAGCAGTCGCACTCCGGGACAGGGGGGTAATCAGCCCCAGCATTTT. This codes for CASSRTPGQGGNQPQHF. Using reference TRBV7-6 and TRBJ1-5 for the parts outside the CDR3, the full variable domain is GAGVSQSPRYKVTKRGQDVALRCDPISGHVSLYWYRQALGQGPEFLTYFNYEAQQDKSGLPNDRFSAERPEGSISTLTIQRTEQRDSAMYRCASSRTPGQGGNQPQHFGDGTRLSIL.

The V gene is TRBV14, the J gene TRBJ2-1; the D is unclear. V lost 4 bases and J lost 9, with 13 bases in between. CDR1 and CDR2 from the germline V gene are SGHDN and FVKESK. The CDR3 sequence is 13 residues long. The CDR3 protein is CASSLRLSGEQFF. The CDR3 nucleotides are TGTGCCAGCAGCCTTCGGCTATCGGGTGAGCAGTTCTTC. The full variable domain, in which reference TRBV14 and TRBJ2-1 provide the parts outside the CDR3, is EAGVTQFPSHSVIEKGQTVTLRCDPISGHDNLYWYRRVMGKEIKFLLHFVKESKQDESGMPNNRFLAERTGGTYSTLKVQPAELEDSGVYFCASSLRLSGEQFFGPGTRLTVL.

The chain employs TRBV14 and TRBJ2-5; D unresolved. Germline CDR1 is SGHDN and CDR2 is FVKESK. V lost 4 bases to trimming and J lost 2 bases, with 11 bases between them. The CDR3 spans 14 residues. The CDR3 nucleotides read TGTGCCAGCAGCCTACAGCCTTCTCAAGAGACCCAGTACTTC. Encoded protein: CASSLQPSQETQYF.

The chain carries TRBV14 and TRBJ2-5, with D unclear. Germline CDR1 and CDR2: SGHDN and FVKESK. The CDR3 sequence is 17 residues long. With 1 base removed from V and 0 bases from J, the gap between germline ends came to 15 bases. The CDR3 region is CASSQGYLTRYQETQYF. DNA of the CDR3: TGTGCCAGCAGCCAAGGTTACCTGACACGATACCAAGAGACCCAGTACTTC.

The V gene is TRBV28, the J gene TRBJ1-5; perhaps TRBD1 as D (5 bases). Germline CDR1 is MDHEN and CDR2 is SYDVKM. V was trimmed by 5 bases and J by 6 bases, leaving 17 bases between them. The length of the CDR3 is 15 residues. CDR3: CASSQPSGSRQPQHF. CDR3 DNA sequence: TGTGCCAGCAGTCAGCCCTCAGGGTCGCGTCAGCCCCAGCATTTT.

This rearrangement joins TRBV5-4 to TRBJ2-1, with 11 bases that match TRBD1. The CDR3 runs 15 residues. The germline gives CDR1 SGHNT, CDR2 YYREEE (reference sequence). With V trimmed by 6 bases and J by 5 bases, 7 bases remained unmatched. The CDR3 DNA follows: TGTGCCAGCAACGAGAGGGACAGGGGGGACAATGAGCAGTTCTTC. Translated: CASNERDRGDNEQFF.

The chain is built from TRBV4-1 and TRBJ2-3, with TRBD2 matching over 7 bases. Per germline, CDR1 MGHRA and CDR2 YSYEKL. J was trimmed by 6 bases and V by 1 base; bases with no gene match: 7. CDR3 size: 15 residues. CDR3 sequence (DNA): TGCGCCAGCAGCCAAGCAGGACTAGTTGTGGATACGCAGTATTTT. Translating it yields CASSQAGLVVDTQYF.

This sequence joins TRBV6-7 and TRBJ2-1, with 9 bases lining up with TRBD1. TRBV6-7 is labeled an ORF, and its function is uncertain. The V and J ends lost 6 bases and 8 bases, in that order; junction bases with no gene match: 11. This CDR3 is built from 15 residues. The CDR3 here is CASSRTGEGSDEQFF. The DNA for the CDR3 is TGTGCCAGCAGCCGGACAGGGGAAGGTTCGGATGAGCAGTTCTTC.

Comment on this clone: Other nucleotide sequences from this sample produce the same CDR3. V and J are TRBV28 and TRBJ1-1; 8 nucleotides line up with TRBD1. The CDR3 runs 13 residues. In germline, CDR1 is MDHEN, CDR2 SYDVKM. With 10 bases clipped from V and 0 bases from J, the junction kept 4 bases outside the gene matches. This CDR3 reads CATSDRVNTEAFF. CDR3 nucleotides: TGTGCCACGTCGGACAGGGTGAACACTGAAGCTTTCTTT. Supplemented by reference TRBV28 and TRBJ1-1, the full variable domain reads DVKVTQSSRYLVKRTGEKVFLECVQDMDHENMFWYRQDPGLGLRLIYFSYDVKMKEKGDIPEGYSVSREKKERFSLILESASTNQTSMYLCATSDRVNTEAFFGQGTRLTVV.

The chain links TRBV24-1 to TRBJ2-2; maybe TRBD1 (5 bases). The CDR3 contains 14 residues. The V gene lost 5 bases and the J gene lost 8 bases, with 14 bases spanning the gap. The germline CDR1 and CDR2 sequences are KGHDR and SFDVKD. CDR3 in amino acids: CATSAGHLGGELFF. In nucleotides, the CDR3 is TGTGCCACCAGTGCAGGGCACCTCGGAGGGGAGCTGTTTTTT.

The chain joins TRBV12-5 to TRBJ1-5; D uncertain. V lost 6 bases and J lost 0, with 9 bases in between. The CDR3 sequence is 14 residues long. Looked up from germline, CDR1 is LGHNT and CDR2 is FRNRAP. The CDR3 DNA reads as TGTGCTAGTGGCTTTTCGGGTAGCAATCAGCCCCAGCATTTT. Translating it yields CASGFSGSNQPQHF.